This T cell receptor (beta chain) originates from a study of T cell changes during pregnancy in multiple sclerosis. Germline CDR1 is SEHNR and CDR2 is FQNEAQ (reference sequence). CDR3 length: 15 amino acids. The V gene end was trimmed by 6 bases and the J gene end by 2 bases; junction bases not matched to a gene: 8. Libraries were prepared by immunoSEQ multiplex PCR; TCRdb keeps only in-frame clonotypes and omits some of them. This sample carries about 43,000 clones, over 70% of them seen once, and the ten largest clones take approximately 5.3%. V and J are TRBV7-9 and TRBJ2-7, with TRBD1 matching 9 bases. The sequence was collected from a female donor in good health, enrolled as a control in a pregnancy study. The material sequenced was peripheral blood, taken in the first trimester of pregnancy. CDR3 protein: CASSAGQGLAYEQYF. The CDR3 DNA reads TGTGCCAGCAGTGCAGGACAGGGGCTCGCCTACGAGCAGTACTTC.